This record concerns one T cell receptor (beta chain) sequence. The antigen is undetermined. The entry originates in a study of beta chain features in type 1 diabetes. Across the study: In all, roughly 98,000,000 sorted cells from all samples were analyzed. Study-wide results and caveats: Shorter TCRB CDR3s, moderately but significantly so, marked every one of the four CD4+ subsets in Type 1 diabetes patients. The naive, central memory and Treg TCRB repertoires showed an apparent similarity that was greater among patients than among healthy donors. Researchers cautioned that cDNA sequencing could over-represent cells with high TCR expression.

Sequencing targeted expressed TCRB transcripts, as all isolated RNA had been reverse transcribed. Clones were sequenced by immunoSEQ multiplex PCR, and TCRdb holds only the in-frame ones, with some missing. The repertoire consists of about 260,000 clones, with 68% occurring once and the leading ten covering about 0.051%. The CDR3 covers 12 residues. CDR1 and CDR2 (germline): SQVTM, ANQGSEA. V shed 7 bases and J shed 10 bases, with 19 bases lying between them. Sequenced input: naive CD4+ T cells from blood. The V and J genes are TRBV29-1 and TRBJ2-5; D gene unclear. The origin of this receptor is a man aged 25 to 45 in good health. The CDR3 DNA sequence: TGCAGCGCCCCCACGAGATCCGGTAACCAGTACTTC. Protein sequence: CSAPTRSGNQYF.